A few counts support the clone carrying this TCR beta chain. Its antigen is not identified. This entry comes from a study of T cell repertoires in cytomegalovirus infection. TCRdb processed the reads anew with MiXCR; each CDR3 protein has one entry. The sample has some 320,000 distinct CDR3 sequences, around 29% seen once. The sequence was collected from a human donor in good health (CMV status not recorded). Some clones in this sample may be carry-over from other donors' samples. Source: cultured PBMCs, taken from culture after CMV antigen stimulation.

Written as DNA, the CDR3 is TGTGCCAGCAGTGAAAATCGGGCAGGCGGGCAGCCCCAGCATTTT. Its protein product is CASSENRAGGQPQHF. The chain joins TRBV2 to TRBJ1-5, with D hard to call. CDR1 SNHLY and CDR2 FYNNEI come from the germline V gene. The germline V and J ends were trimmed by 2 bases and 7 bases, with 15 bases remaining between them. CDR3 length: 15 amino acids.